The 4 T cell receptor beta chains listed next were all sequenced from one sample in a study of metastatic and nonmetastatic thyroid tumors. No treatment of any kind had been given to any patient before thyroid surgery. TCRdb re-clonotyped the PCR reads via MiXCR. The sample consists of around 6,100 clones, roughly 27% of them appearing once. The specimen was adjacent normal tissue. These receptors all stem from a female donor with papillary thyroid cancer or a benign thyroid nodule (not recorded which). Some clones in this sample may be carry-over from other donors' samples.

Relative to its sample, this clone is medium-sized (0.01 to 0.1%). V and J are TRBV6-9 and TRBJ2-5; 11 nucleotides line up with TRBD1. The CDR3 runs to 15 residues. V lost 10 bases and J lost 3; bases outside the gene matches: 10. The germline V gene encodes CDR1 MNHGY and CDR2 SVAAGI. CDR3 loop: CANGQGAFGKETQYF. CDR3 in DNA: TGTGCCAACGGACAGGGGGCTTTTGGAAAAGAGACCCAGTACTTC.

A single count supports this clone. The CDR3 here is CASKPSGTYEQYF. The CDR3 DNA reads TGTGCCAGCAAACCATCCGGAACCTACGAGCAGTACTTC. V gene TRBV11-2 combines with J gene TRBJ2-7; D gene unclear. The CDR3 is made up of 13 amino acids. Germline loops: CDR1 SGHAT, CDR2 FQNNGV. The V and J ends lost 7 bases and 2 bases respectively, with 12 bases between them.

This clone was recorded a few times. Here the CDR3 reads CASRPGGTYEQYF. The CDR3, as DNA: TGTGCCAGCAGACCAGGGGGTACCTACGAGCAGTACTTC. The V call is TRBV28, the J call TRBJ2-7; TRBD1 matches at 7 bases. V trimming: 6 bases; J trimming: 2 bases; junction bases outside the gene matches: 4. Germline CDR1 reads MDHEN; CDR2 reads SYDVKM. The CDR3 consists of 13 residues.

By frequency in the sample, this clone is large. The chain recombines TRBV2 with TRBJ1-1; 10 nucleotides match TRBD1. The V gene's germline CDR1 is SNHLY and CDR2 FYNNEI. This CDR3 comprises 14 residues. Trimming took 5 bases from V and 5 from J; bases not matched to a gene: 5. DNA of the CDR3: TGTGCCAGCAGTTTGGACAGGGGGGGAACTGAAGCTTTCTTT. Translating it yields CASSLDRGGTEAFF.